This T cell receptor (beta chain) originates from a study of long-term antiretroviral therapy in people with HIV. Germline lookup yields CDR1 LGHNA and CDR2 YNFKEQ. Trimming stripped 4 bases from V and 7 bases from J, with 13 bases between. The CDR3 loop spans 13 amino acids. At the survey level, the v3.0 immunoSEQ assay was run. Assay used: immunoSEQ multiplex PCR; TCRdb lists only in-frame clones, some missing. This sample has about 31,000 clones, with about 76% found just once. Each HIV participant was treated in the United States. The chain has TRBV4-2 and TRBJ2-5; D gene ambiguous. The sample here was unsorted PBMCs, taken 1.9 years after starting antiretroviral therapy. The receptor was isolated from a man between 18 and 35 years old with HIV. The CDR3 spells CASSPLEWGTQYF. Written as DNA, the CDR3 is TGTGCCAGCAGCCCACTTGAATGGGGGACCCAGTACTTC.